These 26 T cell receptor beta chains share one sample of origin, sequenced in a study of cytotoxic CD8 clonotypes in ibrutinib-treated CLL. Libraries were prepared by immunoSEQ multiplex PCR; TCRdb keeps only in-frame clonotypes and omits some of them. The sample shows approximately 300,000 clones, roughly 79% of them seen only once. Here the sequenced sample was PBMCs, taken before ibrutinib treatment. The receptors here all came from a human donor with chronic lymphocytic leukemia.

V usage is TRBV5-1 and J usage is TRBJ2-1; D perhaps matches TRBD2 (6 bases). The CDR3 covers 14 residues. The V end was cut by 3 bases, the J end by 5 bases, with 12 bases between. Germline assignment: CDR1 SGHRS and CDR2 YFSETQ. The CDR3 spells CASSSGDSNNEQFF. The DNA of the CDR3 is TGCGCCAGCAGCTCCGGGGACTCAAACAATGAGCAGTTCTTC.

The V and J genes are TRBV19 and TRBJ2-3, with D possibly TRBD2 on 6 matching bases. Germline V lookup: CDR1 LNHDA, CDR2 SQIVND (reference sequence). The CDR3 has 13 residues. The V end lost 1 base, the J end lost 8 bases, and 10 bases lay between the germline ends. The CDR3 bases are TGTGCCAGTAGTATAGCCCCGCGGGGTACGCAGTATTTT. It yields the protein CASSIAPRGTQYF.

The genes are TRBV18 and TRBJ2-3; maybe TRBD1 (6 bases). Trimming stripped 3 bases from V and 7 bases from J, with 11 bases between. This CDR3 has 13 residues. Germline loops: CDR1 KGHSH, CDR2 LQKENI. The CDR3, as DNA: TGTGCCAGCTCACCGAACAGGGCAAATACGCAGTATTTT. This translates into CASSPNRANTQYF.

This clone has only a few counts. The chain links TRBV27 to TRBJ2-3, with 7 bases lining up with TRBD1. With 6 bases clipped from V and 4 bases from J, the junction kept 7 bases outside the gene matches. This CDR3 comprises 14 residues. Germline loops: CDR1 MNHEY, CDR2 SMNVEV (reference sequence). The CDR3 loop is CASRVRGRADTQYF. The CDR3 DNA sequence: TGTGCCAGCAGAGTGAGGGGGCGGGCAGATACGCAGTATTTT.

The CDR3 DNA sequence: TGTGCCACCAGCAGAGTCTCCGAGACCCAGTACTTC. Protein product: CATSRVSETQYF. V usage is TRBV15 and J usage is TRBJ2-5; D is unclear. The V gene's germline CDR1 is LNHNV and CDR2 YYDKDF (reference sequence). CDR3 size: 12 residues. V was shortened by 1 base and J by 5 bases, with 5 bases between the two germline ends.

The CDR3 loop reads CSVELGWNTQYF. CDR3 coding DNA: TGCAGCGTTGAACTGGGATGGAATACGCAGTATTTT. This sequence joins TRBV29-1 and TRBJ2-3; D not certain. V lost 2 bases and J lost 7, with 10 bases in between. CDR3 size: 12 residues. Germline values: CDR1 SQVTM, CDR2 ANQGSEA.

The V and J genes are TRBV7-2 and TRBJ1-2; 8 bases map to TRBD1. Germline values: CDR1 SGHTA, CDR2 FQGNSA. The ends lost 0 bases at V and 3 bases at J; junction bases unmatched: 12. This CDR3 is 18 amino acids long. The CDR3 protein is CASSLARQGRLRDYGYTF. The CDR3 coding sequence is TGTGCCAGCAGCTTAGCCAGACAGGGGAGGCTTAGGGACTATGGCTACACCTTC. Complete variable domain (other parts from reference TRBV7-2 and TRBJ1-2): GAGVSQSPSNKVTEKGKDVELRCDPISGHTALYWYRQSLGQGLEFLIYFQGNSAPDKSGLPSDRFSAERTGGSVSTLTIQRTQQEDSAVYLCASSLARQGRLRDYGYTFGSGTRLTVV.

The CDR3 spells CASSEVFGGEGNNEQFF. The CDR3 DNA reads as TGTGCCAGCAGTGAAGTTTTTGGCGGGGAGGGAAACAATGAGCAGTTCTTC. The J gene is TRBJ2-1, the V gene TRBV2; 7 nucleotides match TRBD2. The V gene end was trimmed by 1 base and the J gene end by 5 bases; junction bases not matched to a gene: 11. Germline CDR1 reads SNHLY; CDR2 reads FYNNEI. The CDR3 is made up of 17 amino acids. The whole variable domain, remainder taken from reference TRBV2 and TRBJ2-1, is EPEVTQTPSHQVTQMGQEVILRCVPISNHLYFYWYRQILGQKVEFLVSFYNNEISEKSEIFDDQFSVERPDGSNFTLKIRSTKLEDSAMYFCASSEVFGGEGNNEQFFGPGTRLTVL.

This clone was observed a handful of times. The chain carries TRBV2 and TRBJ1-2; 8 nucleotides agree with TRBD1. V was clipped by 7 bases and J by 6 bases; unmatched bases: 7. Germline V gene lookup returns CDR1 SNHLY and CDR2 FYNNEI. The CDR3 has 13 residues. CDR3 nucleotides: TGTGCCAGCACCTTAGACAGGGGTAATGGCTACACCTTC. Translated, it gives CASTLDRGNGYTF.

The J gene is TRBJ2-7, the V gene TRBV2; unclear D gene. The CDR3 length is 12 residues. V was cut by 7 bases and J by 1 base, with 8 bases left in between. The germline V gene encodes CDR1 SNHLY and CDR2 FYNNEI. The CDR3 DNA reads TGTGCCAGCATAGGCAGGTCCTACGAGCAGTACTTC. Protein: CASIGRSYEQYF.

This clone was detected a few times. The chain joins TRBV7-6 to TRBJ1-4, with 8 positions matching TRBD1. Trimming at V came to 4 bases and at J to 1 base, leaving 2 bases not matched to a gene. The CDR3 loop spans 15 amino acids. Germline V gene data show CDR1 as SGHVS and CDR2 as FNYEAQ. CDR3 sequence reads: CASSYRGGTNEKLFF. The CDR3 DNA is TGTGCCAGCAGCTACAGGGGGGGAACTAATGAAAAACTGTTTTTT.

This clone showed up just once. J is TRBJ2-1 and V is TRBV25-1, with TRBD1 matching over 7 bases. The CDR3 extends over 15 amino acids. The germline V gene has CDR1 MGHDK and CDR2 SYGVNS. V dropped 1 base and J dropped 6; count of bases not matched to a gene: 6. Written as DNA, the CDR3 is TGTGCCAGCAGTGAATTCGGGGCAGGGGGCAATGAGCAGTTCTTC. It specifies CASSEFGAGGNEQFF.

The chain is built from TRBV7-2 and TRBJ2-7; 9 nucleotides agree with TRBD2. Germline assignment: CDR1 SGHTA and CDR2 FQGNSA. V lost 3 bases to trimming and J lost 6 bases; unmatched junction nucleotides: 3. The CDR3 has 13 amino acids. CDR3 amino acids: CASSFRTSVEQYF. CDR3 in DNA: TGTGCCAGCAGCTTCAGGACTAGCGTCGAGCAGTACTTC.

The V gene is TRBV10-3, the J gene TRBJ2-3; D unresolved. CDR1 and CDR2 from the germline V gene are ENHRY and SYGVKD. V lost 8 bases and J lost 2, with 11 bases in between. The CDR3 length is 13 residues. The CDR3 loop is CAIDWATTDTQYF. The CDR3, as DNA: TGTGCCATCGACTGGGCCACCACAGATACGCAGTATTTT.

This clone came up a few times. J is TRBJ2-3 and V is TRBV28; D gene ambiguous. The V and J ends lost 4 bases and 6 bases respectively, with 5 bases between them. This CDR3 has 11 amino acids. Germline assignment: CDR1 MDHEN and CDR2 SYDVKM. In nucleotides, the CDR3 is TGTGCCAGCAGTTATCCGGATACGCAGTATTTT. Amino acids: CASSYPDTQYF.

Only a few counts were recorded for this clone. The rearrangement joins TRBV29-1 to TRBJ1-2, with D hard to call. Germline-derived CDR1 and CDR2 are SQVTM and ANQGSEA. The V gene lost 6 bases and the J gene lost 8 bases, with 22 bases spanning the gap. The CDR3 runs to 14 residues. In nucleotides, the CDR3 is TGCAGCGTCCCCCCGGGCGGTCTGATCGACGGCTACACCTTC. Protein sequence: CSVPPGGLIDGYTF.

The chain recombines TRBV10-3 with TRBJ1-1, with D maybe TRBD1 (5 bases). Trimming cost V 10 bases and J 0 bases, with 21 bases left between them. This CDR3 region has 16 residues. CDR1 is ENHRY and CDR2 is SYGVKD in the germline V gene. CDR3 DNA sequence: TGTGCCACCACCCCGGGACCTACTTTTTTGAACACTGAAGCTTTCTTT. The encoded protein is CATTPGPTFLNTEAFF.

The CDR3 DNA reads TGTGCCAGCAGCGCCAATAGCGGGGGCTACAATGAGCAGTTCTTC. Amino acid sequence: CASSANSGGYNEQFF. V and J are TRBV5-4 and TRBJ2-1; 9 nucleotides line up with TRBD2. Trimming cost V 4 bases and J 3 bases; bases outside gene matches: 5. CDR1 is SGHNT and CDR2 is YYREEE in the germline V gene (reference sequence). The CDR3 loop spans 15 amino acids.

In its sample, this clone was seen once. The chain couples TRBV15 to TRBJ2-5; no clear D. Germline CDR1 and CDR2: LNHNV and YYDKDF (reference sequence). V lost 0 bases to trimming and J lost 4 bases, with 15 bases between them. The CDR3 runs to 16 residues. This chain's CDR3 is CATSRDRGVALETQYF. The CDR3 DNA is TGTGCCACCAGCAGAGATCGAGGCGTCGCATTAGAGACCCAGTACTTC.

CDR3 protein: CASSIELYMAGGGPFPFF. CDR3 sequence (DNA): TGTGCCAGTAGTATAGAATTATATATGGCAGGGGGCGGCCCCTTCCCTTTCTTT. V is TRBV19 and J is TRBJ1-1; TRBD1 matches at 8 bases. This CDR3 is built from 18 residues. V was clipped by 0 bases and J by 12 bases; unmatched bases: 21. Germline values: CDR1 LNHDA, CDR2 SQIVND (reference sequence). The full variable domain, completed using reference TRBV19 and TRBJ1-1, is DGGITQSPKYLFRKEGQNVTLSCEQNLNHDAMYWYRQDPGQGLRLIYYSQIVNDFQKGDIAEGYSVSREKKESFPLTVTSAQKNPTAFYLCASSIELYMAGGGPFPFFGQGTRLTVV.

The CDR3 protein is CASLYSNTQNNEQFF. For the CDR3, the DNA is TGTGCCAGCCTCTACTCTAATACCCAGAACAATGAGCAGTTCTTC. The gene calls are TRBV7-2 and TRBJ2-1; D unclear. Germline-derived CDR1 and CDR2 are SGHTA and FQGNSA. Trimming shortened V by 8 bases and J by 5 bases, and 19 bases separated the two germline ends. CDR3 size: 15 residues.

The chain carries TRBV5-8 and TRBJ1-2; tentative D call: TRBD1 (5 bases). V lost 6 bases to trimming and J lost 4 bases, with 16 bases between them. The CDR3 runs 14 residues. Germline-derived CDR1 and CDR2 are SGHTS and YDEGEE. As DNA, the CDR3 is TGTGCCAGCACCACCCCTGGGGGGTTCTATGGCTACACCTTC. Its translation is CASTTPGGFYGYTF.

The chain carries TRBV6-5 and TRBJ1-1; TRBD1 matches 9 bases. V shed 6 bases and J 2 bases; nucleotides not matched to a gene: 4. This CDR3 spans 14 amino acids. Germline values: CDR1 MNHEY, CDR2 SVGAGI. The CDR3 loop is CASRHRGRNTEAFF. CDR3 bases: TGTGCCAGCAGACACAGGGGGCGAAACACTGAAGCTTTCTTT.

This chain joins TRBV21-1 and TRBJ2-7; the D segment call TRBD2 is taken from the table without a DNA check. TRBV21-1 is labeled a pseudogene. The CDR3 spans 18 residues. CDR3 region: CASSKGRGTLVWDYEQYF. The CDR3 bases are TGTGCCAGCAGCAAAGGGAGGGGTACACTGGTATGGGACTACGAGCAGTACTTC.

This clone showed up just once. V and J are TRBV5-1 and TRBJ2-1, with TRBD2 identical over 11 bases. CDR1 is SGHRS and CDR2 is YFSETQ in the germline V gene. With 4 bases clipped from V and 0 bases from J, the junction kept 6 bases outside the gene matches. The CDR3 spans 17 residues. In DNA form, the CDR3 reads TGCGCCAGCAGCCCAGGGACTAGCGGATACTCCTACAATGAGCAGTTCTTC. Amino acid sequence: CASSPGTSGYSYNEQFF.

The chain links TRBV19 to TRBJ2-3, with D unclear. The germline V gene has CDR1 LNHDA and CDR2 SQIVND (reference sequence). CDR3 size: 14 residues. V lost 5 bases and J lost 1, with 10 bases in between. CDR3 sequence (DNA): TGTGCCAGTAGTTCCTCAGGTCGCACAGATACGCAGTATTTT. Its protein product is CASSSSGRTDTQYF.